The 24 T cell receptor beta chains below come from one sample, sequenced in a study of CD8+ T cells in alopecia areata. Noted treatment: oral pan-JAK inhibitor, 5-10 mg twice daily. Sequencing templates came from extracted RNA that was reverse transcribed into cDNA. Here immunoSEQ multiplex PCR was the method, and the copy in TCRdb shows in-frame clones only, minus some. Among 200,000 to 250,000 clones listed, about three fifths were seen once. This specimen consisted of CD4+ T cells sorted from blood, obtained at week 4, from a patient treated with tofacitinib. The receptor set was obtained from a human donor with alopecia areata.

This rearrangement joins TRBV23-1 to TRBJ1-1, with D maybe TRBD1 (6 bases). TRBV23-1 counts as an open reading frame of uncertain function. V dropped 6 bases and J dropped 0 bases, with 14 bases sitting between them. The length of the CDR3 is 15 residues. The CDR3 loop reads CASRRKQGMNTEAFF. DNA of the CDR3: TGCGCCAGCAGACGGAAACAGGGTATGAACACTGAAGCTTTCTTT.

This clone was counted only a few times. The rearrangement joins TRBV7-9 to TRBJ1-4; 7 bases line up with TRBD1. The CDR3 runs 14 residues. Germline lookup yields CDR1 SEHNR and CDR2 FQNEAQ (reference sequence). J was trimmed by 4 bases and V by 3 bases; bases with no gene match: 2. CDR3 sequence (DNA): TGTGCCAGCAGCTTGGGACAGAATAATGAAAAACTGTTTTTT. Its protein is CASSLGQNNEKLFF.

The genes are TRBV7-8 and TRBJ2-5, with D unclear. Trimming removed 3 bases from V and 5 bases from J, with 1 base in between. CDR3 length equals 10 residues. Germline CDR1 is SGHVS and CDR2 is FQNEAQ. Here the CDR3 DNA reads TGTGCCAGCAGCTTGGAGACCCAGTACTTC. The encoded protein is CASSLETQYF.

J is TRBJ1-6 and V is TRBV27; perhaps TRBD1 as D (6 bases). The V gene's germline CDR1 is MNHEY and CDR2 SMNVEV (reference sequence). CDR3 length equals 14 residues. V was shortened by 6 bases and J by 5 bases, with 11 bases between the two germline ends. This CDR3 is CASRSRGNNSPLHF. In DNA form, the CDR3 reads TGTGCCAGCAGGTCTAGGGGGAATAATTCACCCCTCCACTTT.

V and J are TRBV6-5 and TRBJ2-3; tentatively, D is TRBD2 (6 bases). The length of the CDR3 is 16 residues. Looked up from germline, CDR1 is MNHEY and CDR2 is SVGAGI. Trimming took 2 bases from V and 2 from J, leaving 14 bases between them. The CDR3 region has the DNA TGTGCCAGCAGTTACCAGTCCGGCGGGGTCACAGATACGCAGTATTTT. Protein sequence: CASSYQSGGVTDTQYF.

The chain has TRBV9 and TRBJ2-1; the D gene is possibly TRBD2 (6 bases). V was shortened by 0 bases and J by 3 bases, with 7 bases between the two germline ends. The CDR3 covers 14 residues. Germline CDR1 and CDR2: SGDLS and YYNGEE. The CDR3, as DNA: TGTGCCAGCAGCGTAGGGACTAACTACAATGAGCAGTTCTTC. Translating it yields CASSVGTNYNEQFF.

V and J are TRBV29-1 and TRBJ1-1, with D unresolved. V lost 4 bases, J lost 4 bases, and 7 bases lay in between. Germline V gene data show CDR1 as SQVTM and CDR2 as ANQGSEA. This CDR3 spans 11 amino acids. This CDR3 reads CSVAAFTEAFF. In DNA, the CDR3 is TGCAGCGTTGCGGCTTTCACTGAAGCTTTCTTT.

The chain joins TRBV5-1 to TRBJ1-1; D unclear. Trimming left V 1 base short and J 1 base short, with 5 bases between. The CDR3 has 13 residues. Germline V gene data show CDR1 as SGHRS and CDR2 as YFSETQ. The CDR3: CASSLKENTEAFF. The CDR3 DNA follows: TGCGCCAGCAGCTTGAAGGAGAACACTGAAGCTTTCTTT.

The V call is TRBV5-1, the J call TRBJ2-5, with 10 bases that match TRBD1. The length of the CDR3 is 13 residues. In germline, CDR1 is SGHRS, CDR2 YFSETQ. V shed 3 bases and J 5 bases; nucleotides not matched to a gene: 1. The CDR3 spells CASSWDRGETQYF. Here the CDR3 DNA reads TGCGCCAGCAGCTGGGACAGGGGTGAGACCCAGTACTTC.

The chain joins TRBV4-1 to TRBJ2-6; TRBD2 is a possible D gene (6 bases). CDR1 is MGHRA and CDR2 is YSYEKL in the germline V gene. Trimming left V 3 bases short and J 0 bases short, with 12 bases between. The CDR3 extends over 17 amino acids. CDR3 bases: TGCGCCAGCAGCCAGACGGGACTTTACTCTGGGGCCAACGTCCTGACTTTC. Its protein is CASSQTGLYSGANVLTF.

V is TRBV7-9 and J is TRBJ2-3; D is ambiguous. CDR1 and CDR2 (germline): SEHNR, FQNEAQ (reference sequence). The length of the CDR3 is 12 residues. Trimming took 5 bases from V and 1 from J, leaving 4 bases between them. CDR3 in amino acids: CASSRGTDTQYF. The CDR3 region has the DNA TGTGCCAGCAGCCGAGGCACAGATACGCAGTATTTT.

This clone was observed a few times. V gene TRBV30 combines with J gene TRBJ1-1; no definite D call. Germline CDR1 is GTSNPN and CDR2 is SVGIG (reference sequence). Deletions cut 5 bases from V and 0 bases from J, with 13 bases between. CDR3 length: 14 amino acids. The CDR3 loop is CAWREAAMNTEAFF. The CDR3 coding sequence is TGTGCCTGGCGTGAGGCAGCAATGAACACTGAAGCTTTCTTT.

The chain combines TRBV14 with TRBJ1-1, with 7 bases aligning to TRBD1. CDR1 is SGHDN, CDR2 FVKESK, per germline. There are 13 residues in the CDR3. J gave up 4 bases and V 4 bases, and 3 bases lay outside the gene matches. Here the CDR3 reads CASSRQGGTEAFF. Written as DNA, the CDR3 is TGTGCCAGCAGCCGACAGGGCGGCACTGAAGCTTTCTTT.

This clone was seen only a few times. The rearrangement links TRBV7-3 to TRBJ2-5; TRBD1 is a possible D gene (5 bases). Trimming left V 2 bases short and J 5 bases short, with 12 bases between. CDR1 is SGHTA and CDR2 is FQGTGA in the germline V gene. This CDR3 is built from 14 residues. This CDR3 reads CASSLAMGLETQYF. CDR3 nucleotide sequence: TGTGCCAGCAGCTTAGCGATGGGGCTGGAGACCCAGTACTTC.

The V call is TRBV18, the J call TRBJ2-7; no definite D call. V was cut by 6 bases and J by 6 bases, with 21 bases left in between. CDR1 is KGHSH and CDR2 is LQKENI in the germline V gene. This CDR3 is built from 15 residues. CDR3 residues: CASSLARRTESEQYF. CDR3 DNA sequence: TGTGCCAGCTCTCTCGCTCGAAGGACCGAGTCCGAGCAGTACTTC.

This clone has more than one count but fewer than ten. V gene TRBV11-3 combines with J gene TRBJ2-3; TRBD2 might be the D (5 bases). Germline V gives CDR1 SGHNT, CDR2 YENEEA. The CDR3 is 17 amino acids. Trimming removed 0 bases at V and 7 bases at J, with 20 bases between. The CDR3 is CASSLEGVGLTRNTQYF. The CDR3 DNA reads as TGTGCCAGCAGCTTAGAAGGTGTCGGACTCACCCGAAATACGCAGTATTTT. The variable domain in full, with the rest retrieved from reference TRBV11-3 and TRBJ2-3, is EAGVVQSPRYKIIEKKQPVAFWCNPISGHNTLYWYLQNLGQGPELLIRYENEEAVDDSQLPKDRFSAERLKGVDSTLKIQPAELGDSAVYLCASSLEGVGLTRNTQYFGPGTRLTVL.

The V and J genes are TRBV29-1 and TRBJ2-7; D is ambiguous. V gave up 0 bases and J gave up 9 bases, with 9 bases separating them. CDR1 and CDR2 from the germline V gene are SQVTM and ANQGSEA. The CDR3 runs to 11 residues. The CDR3 bases are TGCAGCGTTGAAGATCCGACGGGGCAGTACTTC. The encoded protein is CSVEDPTGQYF.

J is TRBJ2-3 and V is TRBV15, with 8 nucleotides matching TRBD1. After removal of 1 base from V and 6 bases from J, the junction contained 6 bases not matched to a gene. Germline CDR1 is LNHNV and CDR2 is YYDKDF (reference sequence). This CDR3 contains 15 residues. The CDR3 loop reads CATSRADRVADTQYF. DNA of the CDR3: TGTGCCACCAGCAGAGCGGACAGGGTGGCGGATACGCAGTATTTT.

The rearrangement uses TRBV2 and TRBJ2-5; unclear D gene. The CDR3 runs to 14 residues. V lost 1 base to trimming and J lost 4 bases, with 10 bases between them. Germline CDR1 SNHLY, CDR2 FYNNEI. CDR3 region: CASSEGLARETQYF. In DNA, the CDR3 is TGTGCCAGCAGTGAAGGTCTTGCTCGAGAGACCCAGTACTTC.

This clone has a handful of counts. The chain employs TRBV29-1 and TRBJ2-7; D remains unclear. Germline V gene data show CDR1 as SQVTM and CDR2 as ANQGSEA. The CDR3 totals 12 residues. V lost 3 bases and J lost 0, with 6 bases in between. CDR3 DNA: TGCAGCGTTGAGGCGGACTCCTACGAGCAGTACTTC. The encoded protein is CSVEADSYEQYF.

This clone occurred a few times. The CDR3 spells CAWSAQMNTEAFF. CDR3 bases: TGTGCCTGGAGTGCCCAGATGAACACTGAAGCTTTCTTT. The chain has TRBV30 and TRBJ1-1, with unresolved D. This CDR3 contains 13 residues. Germline V gene sequence: CDR1 GTSNPN, CDR2 SVGIG (reference sequence). V lost 1 base and J 0 bases, leaving 6 bases between the germline ends. Supplemented by reference TRBV30 and TRBJ1-1, the full variable domain reads SQTIHQWPATLVQPVGSPLSLECTVEGTSNPNLYWYRQAAGRGLQLLFYSVGIGQISSEVPQNLSASRPQDRQFILSSKKLLLSDSGFYLCAWSAQMNTEAFFGQGTRLTVV.

The chain carries TRBV29-1 and TRBJ1-5, with 11 positions matching TRBD1. Germline loops: CDR1 SQVTM, CDR2 ANQGSEA. This CDR3 spans 14 amino acids. V was clipped by 5 bases and J by 7 bases; unmatched bases: 7. This CDR3 is CSVRTGGNGQPQHF. The CDR3 coding sequence is TGCAGCGTTCGGACAGGGGGCAATGGACAGCCCCAGCATTTT.

The V gene is TRBV25-1, the J gene TRBJ1-5; D unresolved. V lost 9 bases and J 2 bases, leaving 11 bases between the germline ends. Germline V gene lookup returns CDR1 MGHDK and CDR2 SYGVNS. The CDR3 contains 13 residues. This CDR3 is CASSPHGNQPQHF. The CDR3 DNA reads as TGTGCCAGTAGTCCCCACGGCAATCAGCCCCAGCATTTT.

The chain has TRBV5-1 and TRBJ1-2; D ambiguous. CDR3 length equals 12 residues. V was shortened by 4 bases and J by 3 bases, with 7 bases between the two germline ends. From germline, CDR1 is SGHRS and CDR2 YFSETQ. The CDR3 region is CASSARDYGYTF. The DNA for the CDR3 is TGCGCCAGCAGCGCCCGGGACTATGGCTACACCTTC.